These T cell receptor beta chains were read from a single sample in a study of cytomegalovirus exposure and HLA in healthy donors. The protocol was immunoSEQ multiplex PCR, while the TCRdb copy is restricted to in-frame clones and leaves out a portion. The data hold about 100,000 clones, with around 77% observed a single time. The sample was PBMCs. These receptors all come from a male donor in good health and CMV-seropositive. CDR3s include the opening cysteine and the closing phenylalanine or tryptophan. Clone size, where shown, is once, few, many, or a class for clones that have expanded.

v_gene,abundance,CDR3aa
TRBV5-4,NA,CASRQGEQTPSGANVLTF
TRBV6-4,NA,CASSRQGTRGDTQYF
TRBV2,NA,CASRDRGVVGYTF
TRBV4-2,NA,CASSQDTGTEIPNYGYTF
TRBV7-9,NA,CASSPVAGGPTSTDTQYF
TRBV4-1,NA,CASSQGSSGNTIYF
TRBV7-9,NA,CASSSRGGQGFGYEQYF
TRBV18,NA,CASSPTGGSYNEQFF
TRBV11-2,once,CASSLEAGTSGSSGANVLTF
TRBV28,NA,CASTPPLATNSGEQYF
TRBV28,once,CASSPQGGYGYTF
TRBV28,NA,CASSLPQNTQYF
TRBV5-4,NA,CASSSWGGVGYEQYF
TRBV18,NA,CASSPTYETQYF
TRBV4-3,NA,CASSQGGNSPLHF
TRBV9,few,CASSDPKGSGANVLTF
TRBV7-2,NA,CASSLAGEDTQYF
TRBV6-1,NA,CAISRDRGSTGELFF
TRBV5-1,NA,CASSLGQSSTYEQYF
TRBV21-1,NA,CASSKGGSGIVAKNSQYF
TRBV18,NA,CASSPPTRTYNEQFF
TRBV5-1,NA,CASSLLLTGLAGVPDTQYF
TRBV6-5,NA,CASSRLAGGPGEQFF
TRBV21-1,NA,CASSNCQPQGQGPYNEQFF
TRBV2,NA,CASSLGQGANQPQHF
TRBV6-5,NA,CASRYSGPRDEQYF
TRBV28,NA,CASRRRRANQPQHF
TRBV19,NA,CASSFTSASAYEQYF
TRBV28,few,CASSASGGTTNEKLFF
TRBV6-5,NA,CASTSGQGAGTEAFF
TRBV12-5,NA,CASGFPTGGTQYF
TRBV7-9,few,CASRLAGGYTGELFF
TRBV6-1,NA,CASSEQGANEKLFF
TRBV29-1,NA,CSVEATSTDTQYF
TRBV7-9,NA,CASSFGQGVTYEQYF
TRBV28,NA,CASSQGSTDTQYF
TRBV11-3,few,CASSLGDSLNNEQFF
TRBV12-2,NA,CASRLASTGHATNEKLFF
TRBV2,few,CASKGTANTGELFF
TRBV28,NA,CASRQGGQPQHF
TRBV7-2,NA,CASRSGRAGSTDTQYF
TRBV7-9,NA,CASGAELYYAYF
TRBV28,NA,CASSSLTPYEQYF
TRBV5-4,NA,CASSFRDRNEQFF
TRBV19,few,CASSTRSGIGGSSYNEQFF
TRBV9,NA,CASSPQARGGLGVNEQFF
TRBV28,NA,CASRGGQGAETQYF
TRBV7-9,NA,CASSLEGSGGYTF
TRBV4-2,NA,CASGRQLAGDVDTQYF
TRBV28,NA,CASSSGQGGGYTF
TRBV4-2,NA,CASSQEGDASPLHF
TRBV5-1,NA,CASSLQGGYGYTF
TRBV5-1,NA,CASSSAGVSYNEQFF
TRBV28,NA,CASTSGNQETQYF
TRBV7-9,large,CASSHPDRGDHYEQYF
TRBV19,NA,CASSRDRNSPLHF
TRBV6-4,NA,CASSATSGSGTGELFF
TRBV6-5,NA,CASSSQGKDTEAFF
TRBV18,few,CASSPNRYEQYF